Reported below is one TCR beta chain. The data are from a study of shared T cell receptors in the human thymus. Assay used: immunoSEQ multiplex PCR; TCRdb lists only in-frame clones, some missing. The repertoire holds some 720,000 clones, with more than 75% as singletons. V was clipped by 10 bases and J by 0 bases, with 13 bases between them. The CDR3 runs 13 residues. Germline CDR1 reads SGHNT; CDR2 reads YYREEE (reference sequence). These data also featured in a second study, about human thymus T cells.

The rearrangement joins TRBV5-4 to TRBJ1-1, with D tentatively TRBD1 (5 bases). This clonotype was obtained from a boy under two years old with a congenital heart defect. The material sequenced was thymocytes. The CDR3 spells CASSDSLNTEAFF. The CDR3 bases are TGTGCCTCCTCAGACAGCTTGAACACTGAAGCTTTCTTT.